This entry lists 2 T cell receptor beta chains sequenced from one sample in a study of beta chain features in type 1 diabetes. Study-wide findings and caveats: Within each of all four CD4+ subsets, Type 1 diabetes patients had TCRB CDR3s that were moderately but significantly shorter.

No antigen is known for these receptors. Investigators reverse transcribed all isolated RNA, so they sequenced expressed TCRB transcripts. Measured with immunoSEQ multiplex PCR; TCRdb has only the in-frame clones, and not every one. The table has around 100,000 clones, approximately 30% seen once. The sample was central memory CD4+ T cells from blood. The receptors were gathered from a woman aged 18-29 years with type 1 diabetes.

This chain links TRBV4-3 with TRBJ2-5; perhaps TRBD2 as D (8 bases). The ends were cut back, 2 bases at V and 5 bases at J, with 24 bases in the middle. The CDR3 is 18 amino acids. CDR1 is LGHNA, CDR2 YSLEER, per germline. CDR3 amino acids: CASSQFARSGSRGETQYF. The CDR3 bases are TGCGCCAGCAGCCAATTCGCCCGAAGCGGGAGCAGGGGGGAGACCCAGTACTTC.

This clone was counted a few times. V usage is TRBV5-4 and J usage is TRBJ1-1; D remains ambiguous. Germline values: CDR1 SGHNT, CDR2 YYREEE (reference sequence). This CDR3 has 15 residues. The V gene lost 2 bases and the J gene lost 3 bases, with 14 bases spanning the gap. This CDR3 is CASSFVGYGDTEAFF. CDR3 nucleotides: TGTGCCAGCAGCTTTGTGGGGTACGGGGACACTGAAGCTTTCTTT.